The T cell receptor (beta chain) under discussion was sequenced for a study of blood T cell repertoires in COVID-19. Study-wide background: The United States, Italy and Spain provided the acute and convalescent COVID-19 samples.

A few counts support this clone. Original methodology: From reference gene primer amplification, estimates of nucleated cell counts were derived. Libraries were prepared by immunoSEQ multiplex PCR; TCRdb keeps only in-frame clonotypes and omits some of them. V, J and clone size reflect that table, while D and trimming were determined from the DNA. The sample lists approximately 240,000 clones; around 81% were seen once. Trimming removed 4 bases from V and 4 bases from J; junction bases left unmatched: 7. This CDR3 is 15 amino acids long. The germline V gene encodes CDR1 LGHDT and CDR2 YNNKEL (reference sequence).

This rearrangement joins TRBV3-1 (or the pseudogene TRBV3-2) to TRBJ2-7; TRBD2 agrees at 10 bases. The sequenced material came from peripheral blood. The source is a woman aged 25-40 years who had recovered from COVID-19. The CDR3, as DNA: TGTGCCAGCAGCCCTTCTAGCGGGAGCTCGTACGAGCAGTACTTC. This sequence encodes CASSPSSGSSYEQYF.